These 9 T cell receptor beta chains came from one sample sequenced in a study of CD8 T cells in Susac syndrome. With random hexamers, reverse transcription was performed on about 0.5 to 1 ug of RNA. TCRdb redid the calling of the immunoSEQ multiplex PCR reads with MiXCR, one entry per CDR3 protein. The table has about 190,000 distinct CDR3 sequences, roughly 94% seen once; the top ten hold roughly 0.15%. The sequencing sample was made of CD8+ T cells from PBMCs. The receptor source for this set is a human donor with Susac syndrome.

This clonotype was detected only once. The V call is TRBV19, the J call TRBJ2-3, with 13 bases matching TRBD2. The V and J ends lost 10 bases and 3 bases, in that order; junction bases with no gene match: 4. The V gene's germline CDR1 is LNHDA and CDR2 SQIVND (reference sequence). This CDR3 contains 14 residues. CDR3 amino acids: CATAGLAGTDTQYF. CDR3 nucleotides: TGTGCCACCGCGGGACTAGCGGGAACAGATACGCAGTATTTT.

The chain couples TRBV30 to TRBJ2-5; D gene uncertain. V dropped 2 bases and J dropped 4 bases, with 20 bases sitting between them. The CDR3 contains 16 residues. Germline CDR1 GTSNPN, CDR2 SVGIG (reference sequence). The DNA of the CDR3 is TGTGCCTGGAGTCAAGCCGTTGGGCCATCGGTAGAGACCCAGTACTTC. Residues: CAWSQAVGPSVETQYF.

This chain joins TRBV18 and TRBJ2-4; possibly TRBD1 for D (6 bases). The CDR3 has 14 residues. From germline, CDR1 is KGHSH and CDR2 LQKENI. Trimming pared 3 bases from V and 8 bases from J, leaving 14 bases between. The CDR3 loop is CASSPGIEGDIQYF. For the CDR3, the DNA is TGTGCCAGCTCACCCGGGATTGAGGGGGACATTCAGTACTTC.

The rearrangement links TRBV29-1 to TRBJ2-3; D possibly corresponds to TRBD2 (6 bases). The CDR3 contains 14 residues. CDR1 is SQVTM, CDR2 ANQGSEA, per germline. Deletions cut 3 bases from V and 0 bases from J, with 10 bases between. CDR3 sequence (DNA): TGCAGCGTTGAGGGACTGCCTAGCACAGATACGCAGTATTTT. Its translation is CSVEGLPSTDTQYF.

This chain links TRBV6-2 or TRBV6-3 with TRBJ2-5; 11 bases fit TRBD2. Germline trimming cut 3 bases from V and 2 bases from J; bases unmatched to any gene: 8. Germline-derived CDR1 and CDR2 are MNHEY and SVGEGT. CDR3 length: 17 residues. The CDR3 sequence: CASSYRPLAGGQETQYF. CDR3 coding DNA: TGTGCCAGCAGTTATCGCCCGCTAGCGGGGGGACAAGAGACCCAGTACTTC.

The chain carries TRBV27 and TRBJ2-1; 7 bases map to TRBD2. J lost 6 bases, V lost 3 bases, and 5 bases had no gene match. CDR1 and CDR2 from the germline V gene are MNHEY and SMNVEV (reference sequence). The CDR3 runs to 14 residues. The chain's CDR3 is CASSFERDVNEQFF. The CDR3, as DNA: TGTGCCAGCAGTTTTGAGCGGGACGTCAATGAGCAGTTCTTC.

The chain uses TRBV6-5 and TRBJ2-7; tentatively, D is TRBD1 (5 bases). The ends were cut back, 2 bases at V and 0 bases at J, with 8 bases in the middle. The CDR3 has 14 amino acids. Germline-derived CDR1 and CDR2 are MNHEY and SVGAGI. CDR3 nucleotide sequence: TGTGCCAGCAGTTACGGCAGGGCCTCCTACGAGCAGTACTTC. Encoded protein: CASSYGRASYEQYF.

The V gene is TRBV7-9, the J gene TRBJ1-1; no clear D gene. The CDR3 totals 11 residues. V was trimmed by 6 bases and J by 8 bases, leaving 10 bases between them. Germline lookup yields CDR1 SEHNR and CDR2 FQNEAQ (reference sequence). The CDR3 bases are TGTGCCAGCAGTCCAGGTTGGGAAGCTTTCTTT. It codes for CASSPGWEAFF.

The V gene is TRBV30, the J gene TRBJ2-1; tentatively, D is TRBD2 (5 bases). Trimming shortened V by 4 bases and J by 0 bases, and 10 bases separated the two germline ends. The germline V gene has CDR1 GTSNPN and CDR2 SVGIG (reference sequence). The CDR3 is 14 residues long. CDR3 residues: CAWTLGSSYNEQFF. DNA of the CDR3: TGTGCCTGGACCCTAGGGAGCTCCTACAATGAGCAGTTCTTC.